One sample yielded the 23 T cell receptor beta chains listed below, sequenced in a study of blood T cell repertoires in COVID-19. Data came from immunoSEQ multiplex PCR; TCRdb stores just in-frame clones and leaves some out. The table includes around 300,000 clones, around 90% detected once. Sequenced input: peripheral blood. The source is a man in his fifties or sixties with acute or convalescent COVID-19.

The chain recombines TRBV19 with TRBJ1-2; perhaps TRBD1 as D (5 bases). CDR1 LNHDA and CDR2 SQIVND come from the germline V gene (reference sequence). Trimming stripped 5 bases from V and 7 bases from J, with 17 bases between. This CDR3 has 14 amino acids. The CDR3 nucleotides read TGTGCCAGTAGTGCTACCGGGACGGGAGGTGGCTACACCTTC. Protein sequence: CASSATGTGGGYTF.

This clone was observed once. This chain links TRBV5-8 with TRBJ2-5, with 7 bases that match TRBD2. CDR3 length: 15 amino acids. Trimming took 4 bases from V and 2 from J; bases not matched to a gene: 8. CDR1 and CDR2 (germline): SGHTS, YDEGEE. The CDR3 spells CASSPVGGEQETQYF. CDR3 bases: TGTGCCAGCAGCCCAGTTGGGGGGGAACAAGAGACCCAGTACTTC.

V usage is TRBV27 and J usage is TRBJ2-1; D possibly corresponds to TRBD2 (7 bases). Trimming cost V 3 bases and J 0 bases, with 9 bases left between them. From germline, CDR1 is MNHEY and CDR2 SMNVEV (reference sequence). The CDR3 is 15 residues long. Written as DNA, the CDR3 is TGTGCCAGCAGTTTGGCGGGGGCCTCCTACAATGAGCAGTTCTTC. Translated: CASSLAGASYNEQFF.

Only one count was recorded for this clone. V and J are TRBV10-3 and TRBJ1-1; 7 nucleotides match TRBD1. The V gene end was trimmed by 6 bases and the J gene end by 0 bases; junction bases not matched to a gene: 4. This CDR3 is built from 14 residues. CDR1 and CDR2 from the germline V gene are ENHRY and SYGVKD. CDR3 amino acids: CAISQTGLNTEAFF. The DNA of the CDR3 is TGTGCCATCAGCCAGACAGGGTTGAACACTGAAGCTTTCTTT.

V usage is TRBV10-3 and J usage is TRBJ1-4, with 7 positions matching TRBD1. CDR3 size: 19 residues. V lost 2 bases and J lost 7; bases outside the gene matches: 19. Germline V gene sequence: CDR1 ENHRY, CDR2 SYGVKD. Written as DNA, the CDR3 is TGTGCCATCAGTGAGGGAATGTCCGACAGGGACATTTTGGGTGAAAAACTGTTTTTT. Its protein is CAISEGMSDRDILGEKLFF.

The chain uses TRBV5-6 and TRBJ2-1; TRBD1 matches 9 bases. Per germline, CDR1 SGHDT and CDR2 YYEEEE. V lost 3 bases, J lost 2 bases, and 6 bases stayed unmatched. The CDR3 consists of 16 residues. The CDR3 sequence: CASSSPGTGTYNEQFF. CDR3 bases: TGTGCCAGCAGCTCTCCCGGGACAGGGACCTACAATGAGCAGTTCTTC.

This chain uses TRBV19 with TRBJ2-3; TRBD2 matches at 12 bases. Per the germline V gene, CDR1 is LNHDA and CDR2 is SQIVND (reference sequence). The CDR3 has 15 residues. V lost 2 bases to trimming and J lost 5 bases; unmatched junction nucleotides: 2. CDR3 DNA: TGTGCCAGTAGTATACTGGGACTAGCGGGAGATACGCAGTATTTT. Its protein is CASSILGLAGDTQYF.

The V gene is TRBV18, the J gene TRBJ2-1; D uncertain. V lost 1 base to trimming and J lost 3 bases, with 13 bases between them. Germline CDR1 and CDR2: KGHSH and LQKENI. The CDR3 runs to 16 residues. The CDR3 spells CASSPRTTLDYNEQFF. The DNA for the CDR3 is TGTGCCAGCTCACCACGAACGACACTTGACTACAATGAGCAGTTCTTC.

J is TRBJ2-7 and V is TRBV5-4; a weak D match, TRBD1 (5 bases). Germline V CDR1 and CDR2: SGHNT, YYREEE (reference sequence). Trimming removed 7 bases from V and 4 bases from J, with 15 bases in between. This CDR3 contains 13 residues. The CDR3 DNA sequence: TGTGCCAGCTCTGGAGCCGCAGGGTACGAGCAGTACTTC. This translates into CASSGAAGYEQYF.

A single count supports this clone. The chain recombines TRBV9 with TRBJ2-7; D possibly corresponds to TRBD1 (5 bases). Trimming left V 0 bases short and J 7 bases short, with 11 bases between. This CDR3 is built from 13 residues. Germline assignment: CDR1 SGDLS and CDR2 YYNGEE. This CDR3 reads CASSVEAGREQYF. CDR3 nucleotide sequence: TGTGCCAGCAGCGTAGAGGCAGGGCGGGAGCAGTACTTC.

This rearrangement joins TRBV19 to TRBJ1-1; TRBD1 matches at 7 bases. Per the germline V gene, CDR1 is LNHDA and CDR2 is SQIVND (reference sequence). After removal of 5 bases from V and 6 bases from J, the junction contained 12 bases not matched to a gene. CDR3 length: 15 amino acids. This CDR3 reads CASSVGTVEHSEAFF. Here the CDR3 DNA reads TGTGCCAGTAGTGTTGGGACAGTCGAACACTCTGAAGCTTTCTTT.

The chain links TRBV6-5 to TRBJ2-7; TRBD1 matches 9 bases. V shed 4 bases, J shed 2 bases, and the junction held 6 bases outside the gene matches. CDR3 length equals 15 residues. Germline loops: CDR1 MNHEY, CDR2 SVGAGI. The CDR3: CASSSTGTGTYEQYF. The CDR3 region has the DNA TGTGCCAGCAGTTCGACCGGGACAGGGACCTACGAGCAGTACTTC.

The chain links TRBV20-1 to TRBJ1-6; TRBD1 matches 8 bases. CDR3 size: 16 residues. V shed 3 bases and J 4 bases; nucleotides not matched to a gene: 8. The germline V gene has CDR1 DFQATT and CDR2 SNEGSKA (reference sequence). CDR3 loop: CSASLQGARYNSPLHF. The CDR3 DNA reads TGCAGTGCTAGTTTGCAGGGGGCGAGATATAATTCACCCCTCCACTTT.

The chain recombines TRBV5-1 with TRBJ1-1; D gene uncertain. This CDR3 region has 15 residues. In germline, CDR1 is SGHRS, CDR2 YFSETQ. Trimming cost V 1 base and J 2 bases, with 12 bases left between them. The CDR3 sequence is CASSLYGEGNTEAFF. The CDR3 DNA reads as TGCGCCAGCAGCTTGTATGGGGAGGGTAACACTGAAGCTTTCTTT. The full variable domain, with the rest looked up from reference TRBV5-1 and TRBJ1-1, is KAGVTQTPRYLIKTRGQQVTLSCSPISGHRSVSWYQQTPGQGLQFLFEYFSETQRNKGNFPGRFSGRQFSNSRSEMNVSTLELGDSALYLCASSLYGEGNTEAFFGQGTRLTVV.

The J gene is TRBJ1-4, the V gene TRBV12-3 or TRBV12-4; 9 bases map to TRBD1. The J segment lost 8 bases and the V segment lost 7 bases, leaving 5 bases of the junction unmatched. The CDR3 sequence is 13 residues long. For the CDR3, the DNA is TGTGCCAGCACGACAGGGGGGTTGGAAAAACTGTTTTTT. This encodes CASTTGGLEKLFF.

The gene calls are TRBV2 and TRBJ2-7, with D maybe TRBD1 (5 bases). CDR1 is SNHLY and CDR2 is FYNNEI in the germline V gene. The V end was cut by 2 bases, the J end by 6 bases, with 14 bases between. This CDR3 comprises 14 residues. CDR3 sequence: CASSESRVVGEQYF. CDR3 nucleotide sequence: TGTGCCAGCAGTGAATCCAGGGTCGTAGGCGAGCAGTACTTC.

The chain uses TRBV7-3 and TRBJ2-3; 9 positions match TRBD2. This CDR3 has 15 amino acids. Germline CDR1 SGHTA, CDR2 FQGTGA. With 5 bases clipped from V and 5 bases from J, the junction kept 8 bases outside the gene matches. CDR3 nucleotides: TGTGCCAGCAGCCCGGCGGGGGGGTACATAGATACGCAGTATTTT. Protein product: CASSPAGGYIDTQYF.

The chain has TRBV11-2 and TRBJ2-1, with 7 bases lining up with TRBD2. The CDR3 extends over 16 amino acids. The V and J ends lost 2 bases and 5 bases, in that order; junction bases with no gene match: 9. Germline V CDR1 and CDR2: SGHAT, FQNNGV. In DNA form, the CDR3 reads TGTGCCAGCAGCTTACGTGGCGGGGGAACCCACAATGAGCAGTTCTTC. It encodes CASSLRGGGTHNEQFF.

This clone occurred once. The chain is built from TRBV5-1 and TRBJ2-2; TRBD1 aligns across 8 bases. The CDR3 extends over 16 amino acids. J lost 7 bases, V lost 1 base, and 9 bases had no gene match. Germline V gene sequence: CDR1 SGHRS, CDR2 YFSETQ. The CDR3 is CASSLSPGGAVGELFF. DNA of the CDR3: TGCGCCAGCAGCTTGAGCCCAGGGGGCGCGGTCGGGGAGCTGTTTTTT.

V usage is TRBV7-2 and J usage is TRBJ2-2, with 10 bases matching TRBD1. Germline trimming cut 5 bases from V and 7 bases from J; bases unmatched to any gene: 7. CDR3 length: 15 amino acids. CDR1 is SGHTA, CDR2 FQGNSA, per germline. The chain's CDR3 is CASSRVTGGSGELFF. CDR3 coding DNA: TGTGCCAGCAGCCGTGTGACAGGGGGCAGCGGGGAGCTGTTTTTT.

The V call is TRBV3-1 (or the pseudogene TRBV3-2), the J call TRBJ1-1, with D tentatively TRBD1 (5 bases). V gave up 3 bases and J gave up 1 base, with 9 bases separating them. CDR3 length equals 14 residues. Germline V CDR1 and CDR2: LGHDT, YNNKEL (reference sequence). DNA of the CDR3: TGTGCCAGCAGCCAGGGGCTTAAGAACACTGAAGCTTTCTTT. Its translation: CASSQGLKNTEAFF.

V usage is TRBV15 and J usage is TRBJ1-1, with a tentative D call TRBD1 (5 bases). Trimming took 0 bases from V and 1 from J, leaving 6 bases between them. CDR1 and CDR2 from the germline V gene are LNHNV and YYDKDF (reference sequence). There are 14 residues in the CDR3. The CDR3 DNA is TGTGCCACCAGCAGAGAGGGGGGGAACACTGAAGCTTTCTTT. Protein product: CATSREGGNTEAFF.

J is TRBJ1-5 and V is TRBV6-5; D may be TRBD1 (6 bases). The CDR3 spans 14 residues. Trimming left V 6 bases short and J 0 bases short, with 9 bases between. Germline-derived CDR1 and CDR2 are MNHEY and SVGAGI. CDR3 sequence reads: CASSRGFSNQPQHF. The CDR3, as DNA: TGTGCCAGCAGCAGGGGTTTTAGCAATCAGCCCCAGCATTTT.